This T cell receptor beta chain emerged from a study of blood T cell repertoires in COVID-19. Some clones are missing from TCRdb's copy, which holds only in-frame ones; the method was immunoSEQ multiplex PCR. Altogether about 180,000 clones are present, approximately 87% being singletons, with the ten largest covering approximately 18%. CDR3 length: 15 amino acids. CDR1 and CDR2 (germline): MDHEN, SYDVKM. V lost 5 bases and J lost 6; bases outside the gene matches: 9. V is TRBV28 and J is TRBJ2-1, with 8 nucleotides matching TRBD2. The receptor was isolated from a person aged 70 to 85 with COVID-19, enrolled during active disease. The sequenced material came from peripheral blood. CDR3: CASSPPSGPFNEQFF. The CDR3 nucleotides are TGTGCCAGCAGTCCCCCTAGCGGGCCGTTCAATGAGCAGTTCTTC.